In this sample, the clone carrying this T cell receptor beta chain turned up many times. TCRdb reanalysed the RT-PCR reads using MiXCR and keeps one entry per CDR3 protein. In the table there are 550,000 to 800,000 distinct CDR3 sequences, approximately 15% of which are singletons. CDR3 size: 12 residues. Germline values: CDR1 DFQATT, CDR2 SNEGSKA (reference sequence). Trimming cost V 3 bases and J 6 bases, with 8 bases left between them. The data were obtained in a study of response to subunit inactivated influenza vaccine. This chain joins TRBV20-1 and TRBJ2-2; no clear D gene. This specimen was PBMCs from blood, taken less than 15 days before vaccination. This TCR derives from a man aged 45-60 years who received an inactivated influenza vaccine. The CDR3 is CSARDPPGELFF. Written as DNA, the CDR3 is TGCAGTGCTAGGGACCCCCCCGGGGAGCTGTTTTTT.